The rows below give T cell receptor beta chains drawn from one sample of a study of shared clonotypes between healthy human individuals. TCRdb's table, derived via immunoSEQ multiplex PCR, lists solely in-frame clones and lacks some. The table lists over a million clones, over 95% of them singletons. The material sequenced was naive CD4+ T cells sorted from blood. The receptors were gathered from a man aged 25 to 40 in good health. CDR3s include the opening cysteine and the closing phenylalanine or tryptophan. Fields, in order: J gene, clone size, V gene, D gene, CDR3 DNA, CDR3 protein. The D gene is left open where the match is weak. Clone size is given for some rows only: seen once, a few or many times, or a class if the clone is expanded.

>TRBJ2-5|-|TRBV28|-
TGTGCCAGCGGCCCAGGGTTCGGGGCCCAGTACTTC
CASGPGFGAQYF
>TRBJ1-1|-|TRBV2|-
TGTGCCAGCAGAGGTTTGGACTCTGAAGCTTTCTTT
CASRGLDSEAFF
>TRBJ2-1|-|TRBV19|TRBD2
TGTGCCACTAAGAGGGGGGGGACTAGAAGGATCAATGAGCAGTTCTTC
CATKRGGTRRINEQFF
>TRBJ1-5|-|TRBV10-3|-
TGTGCCATCAGGGTGTCCGGGGATCAGCCCCAGCATTTT
CAIRVSGDQPQHF
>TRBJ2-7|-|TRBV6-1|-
TGTGCCAGCTTAGAGACGTCTCTCTACGAGCAGTACTTC
CASLETSLYEQYF
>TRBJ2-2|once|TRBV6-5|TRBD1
TGTGCCAGCAGACCTGGACAGGGGCGCACCGGGGAGCTGTTTTTT
CASRPGQGRTGELFF
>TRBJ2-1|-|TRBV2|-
TGTGCCAGCAGTGAATTTCGCGGCGGGACCTACAATGAGCAGTTCTTC
CASSEFRGGTYNEQFF
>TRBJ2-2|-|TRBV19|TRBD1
TGTGCCAGTAGTGCGTTACAGGGGGCGAACACCGGGGAGCTGTTTTTT
CASSALQGANTGELFF
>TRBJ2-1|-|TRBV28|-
TGTGCCAGCAGTTTATGGAGGTTGCGGGACAGCGCCAATGAGCAGTTCTTC
CASSLWRLRDSANEQFF
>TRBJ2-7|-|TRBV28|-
TGTGCCAGCAGTTTCCCACAGGGTTTCGGCTACGAGCAGTACTTC
CASSFPQGFGYEQYF
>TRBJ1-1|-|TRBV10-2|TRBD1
TGCGCCAGCAGTGATTCCCCGGGACAGCCGACAGCCACCTTT
CASSDSPGQPTATF
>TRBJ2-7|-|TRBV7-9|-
TGTGCCAGCAGCTTAAAAGGGTTCCGTTACGAGCAGTACTTC
CASSLKGFRYEQYF
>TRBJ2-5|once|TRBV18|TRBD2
TGTGCCAGCTCACCACTGATAGCGGGAGGGCGATTGGAGACCCAGTACTTC
CASSPLIAGGRLETQYF